This TCR beta chain emerged from a study of T cell repertoires in cytomegalovirus infection. Whole-study results and caveats: Clonotype analysis showed dominance of the ex vivo response by HLA-C-restricted CMV-specific TCR beta clonotypes.

Germline assignment: CDR1 SGHDT and CDR2 YYEEEE. CDR3 length: 14 residues. The V segment lost 4 bases and the J segment 4 bases; nucleotides outside the gene matches: 5. In the case of this clonotype: Its antigen is undetermined.

TCRdb fed the reads into MiXCR, producing one record per CDR3 protein. The data contain about 160,000 distinct CDR3 sequences, about 15% of them seen just once; the ten biggest clones take up 18%. The specimen sequenced was CD8+ T cells from PBMCs. The receptor was isolated from a human donor in good health (CMV status not recorded). Some clones in this sample may be carry-over from other donors' samples. This chain joins TRBV5-6 and TRBJ2-7, with 10 positions matching TRBD1. The CDR3 coding sequence is TGTGCCAGCAGCCGGGACAGGGGAGGGTACGAGCAGTACTTC. Translating gives CASSRDRGGYEQYF.